The sequence of this TCR beta chain was determined in a study of T cell responses to AZD1222 COVID-19 vaccine. The table came from immunoSEQ multiplex PCR; TCRdb's copy has only in-frame clones and leaves some out. The table includes approximately 170,000 clones, about 91% detected once. Details on this clone: Its cognate antigen is unknown.

General observations from the study: None of the repertoires were sampled until the peak T cell response had passed. As reported, nearly half of all spike-specific TCRs target variant regions that are unmutated.

With 4 bases clipped from V and 3 bases from J, the junction kept 9 bases outside the gene matches. The CDR3 extends over 16 amino acids. Per the germline V gene, CDR1 is SGHTS and CDR2 is YDEGEE. The material was peripheral blood, obtained on day 0 of AZD1222 vaccination. This receptor was identified in an adult in good health. This rearrangement joins TRBV5-8 to TRBJ2-1; 8 bases agree with TRBD2. The CDR3 DNA sequence: TGTGCCAGCAGCGGTTGGACTAGCTCCTACTACAATGAGCAGTTCTTC. It translates to CASSGWTSSYYNEQFF.